These T cell receptor beta chains were read from a single sample in a study of blood T cell repertoires in COVID-19. Produced via immunoSEQ multiplex PCR; TCRdb's table is partial and in-frame only. Of approximately 50,000 clones in the sample, about 75% were seen once. Sequencing was performed on peripheral blood. The receptors were sampled from a man aged 50 to 60 with active or convalescent COVID-19. CDR3s include the opening cysteine and the closing phenylalanine or tryptophan. D genes are given only for firm matches. Size tells how often a clone was seen (once, few, many) or the class of an expanded clone, and some rows leave it out.

d_call clone_size j_call v_call cdr3_nt cdr3_aa
TRBD1 NA TRBJ1-1 TRBV6-5 TGTGCCAGCAGTTTGAGGACAGGGGTTTCTGAAGCTTTCTTT CASSLRTGVSEAFF
NA NA TRBJ1-1 TRBV2 TGTGCCAGCAGTGAAGCGGGGGGAGGGCTGCAAGCTTTCTTT CASSEAGGGLQAFF
NA NA TRBJ1-1 TRBV19 TGTGCCAGTATGGGGGCCAGTGAGAACACTGAAGCTTTCTTT CASMGASENTEAFF
TRBD1 NA TRBJ1-5 TRBV19 TGTGCCAGTAGTATGGGGGACAGTAGCAATCAGCCCCAGCATTTT CASSMGDSSNQPQHF
NA NA TRBJ1-3 TRBV11-2 TGTGCCAGCAGCTTAGAGGTACAGCTCCGCTCTGGAAACACCATATATTTT CASSLEVQLRSGNTIYF
NA NA TRBJ1-2 TRBV6-5 TGTGCCAGCAGTCCTGGACAGACCTATGGCTACACCTTC CASSPGQTYGYTF
NA NA TRBJ1-1 TRBV12-3/TRBV12-4 TGTGCCAGCAGTTTAGCGCAGGGGACTGAAGCTTTCTTT CASSLAQGTEAFF
TRBD1 NA TRBJ1-5 TRBV19 TGTGCCACCGGGAGACAGGGGCGGAATCAGCCCCAGCATTTT CATGRQGRNQPQHF
NA NA TRBJ1-5 TRBV5-8 TGTGCCAGCAGCCTTTGGAGAGATCAGCCCCAGCATTTT CASSLWRDQPQHF
NA NA TRBJ1-2 TRBV6-1 TGTGCCAGCAGTGAAGCTACCCTGACAGTCTATGGCTACACCTTC CASSEATLTVYGYTF
NA NA TRBJ2-3 TRBV30 TGTGCCTCTAGCACAGATACGCAGTATTTT CASSTDTQYF
NA NA TRBJ1-4 TRBV19 TGTGCCAGTAGTACCCGGACGGGGGGCTATGAAAAACTGTTTTTT CASSTRTGGYEKLFF
NA NA TRBJ1-2 TRBV24-1 TGTGCCTCGACCGGGACAAACTATGGCTACACCTTC CASTGTNYGYTF
TRBD2 NA TRBJ2-7 TRBV7-8 TGTGCCAGCAGCTTAGGAAGACTAGCAGGAGGGAACGAGCAGTACTTC CASSLGRLAGGNEQYF
TRBD1 NA TRBJ1-5 TRBV18 TGTGCCAGCTCACTTACCAGGGGGCTCCTCAATCAGCCCCAGCATTTT CASSLTRGLLNQPQHF
TRBD1 NA TRBJ1-2 TRBV6-1 TGTGCCAGCAGTGATGGGACAGTAAGCCTATATGGCTACACCTTC CASSDGTVSLYGYTF
NA NA TRBJ2-6 TRBV19 TGTGCCAGTAGGTTACAGGGAACAGGGGCCAACGTCCTGACTTTC CASRLQGTGANVLTF
TRBD1 few TRBJ2-4 TRBV11-3 TGTGCCAGCAGCGCTACACAGGGGGGCATTCAGTACTTC CASSATQGGIQYF
TRBD2 NA TRBJ2-2 TRBV30 TGTGCCTGGAGTAGAGGGACTAGCTCGACCGGGGAGCTGTTTTTT CAWSRGTSSTGELFF
TRBD1 few TRBJ1-3 TRBV2 TGTGCCAGCAGTGAACAGGGGGCTGGAAACACCATATATTTT CASSEQGAGNTIYF
TRBD1 many TRBJ1-1 TRBV10-3 TGTGCCATCAGAAAATCCGGGACAGGGGGTGTGACTGAAGCTTTCTTT CAIRKSGTGGVTEAFF
NA NA TRBJ1-2 TRBV10-3 TGTGCCATCGGAGGGGATCTCTATGGCTACACCTTC CAIGGDLYGYTF
NA NA TRBJ1-1 TRBV5-6 TGTGCCAGCAGCTTGGTCCCGAGGTCCAACACTGAAGCTTTCTTT CASSLVPRSNTEAFF
TRBD1 NA TRBJ1-1 TRBV6-5 TGTGCCAGCAGTTTAAGGCAAAAGACAGGGAAAGCTTTCTTT CASSLRQKTGKAFF
NA NA TRBJ1-6 TRBV7-8 TGTGCCAGCAGCTTCCATAGGGACAACAATTCACCCCTCCACTTT CASSFHRDNNSPLHF
NA NA TRBJ1-4 TRBV12-3/TRBV12-4 TGTGCCAGCAGTTGGGGCGGGGAGGAAAAACTGTTTTTT CASSWGGEEKLFF
TRBD2 NA TRBJ2-7 TRBV4-1 TGCGCCAGCAGCCCCGGGCGGGGGTCGTACGAGCAGTACTTC CASSPGRGSYEQYF
NA NA TRBJ1-5 TRBV19 TGTGCCAGTACCCCGCGGGGGGGAGGCAATCAGCCCCAGCATTTT CASTPRGGGNQPQHF
NA NA TRBJ1-3 TRBV19 TGTGCCAGTAGTACCCAGGGTGGAAACACCATATATTTT CASSTQGGNTIYF
NA NA TRBJ2-1 TRBV3-1/TRBV3-2 TGTGCCAGCAGCCAAGACCCGGCTAGCAGTTATGAGAATGAGCAGTTCTTC CASSQDPASSYENEQFF
TRBD1 NA TRBJ1-4 TRBV3-1/TRBV3-2 TGTGCCAGCAGCGATACAGGGGGTCCCGCAACTAATGAAAAACTGTTTTTT CASSDTGGPATNEKLFF
TRBD1 few TRBJ1-6 TRBV5-1 TGCGCCAGCAGCTTGGTGAACAGGGGAGAGTCACCCCTCCACTTT CASSLVNRGESPLHF
NA NA TRBJ1-5 TRBV6-1 TGTGCCAGCAGTGAAAGCGGGGGCGAGAGGCGTCAGCCCCAGCATTTT CASSESGGERRQPQHF
TRBD1 NA TRBJ1-2 TRBV6-5 TGTGCCAGCACCAACTTCTTCGGACAGGGATATGGCTACACCTTC CASTNFFGQGYGYTF
NA NA TRBJ2-5 TRBV29-1 TGCAGCGCGGACTCTTTCCAAGAGACCCAGTACTTC CSADSFQETQYF
NA NA TRBJ1-1 TRBV19 TGTGCCAGTACCCCAGTCTGGACATGGCACACTGAAGCTTTCTTT CASTPVWTWHTEAFF
NA NA TRBJ2-1 TRBV2 TGTGCCAGCAGTGAAATAATTCGGGGGAGCGAGCAGTTCTTC CASSEIIRGSEQFF
TRBD1 NA TRBJ1-5 TRBV5-1 TGCGCCAGCAGCTTGGGACAGGGGCACCAGCCCCAGCATTTT CASSLGQGHQPQHF
TRBD1 NA TRBJ1-1 TRBV5-1 TGCGCCAGGAAGGGGGCTCGAACTGAAGCTTTCTTT CARKGARTEAFF
NA NA TRBJ1-5 TRBV5-1 TGCGCCAGCAGCTTGGGGGGCGGAGATCAGCCCCAGCATTTT CASSLGGGDQPQHF
NA few TRBJ1-1 TRBV5-8 TGTGCCAGCAGATTCGACAGCGCAGAAGCTTTCTTT CASRFDSAEAFF
TRBD1 few TRBJ2-2 TRBV2 TGTGCCAGCACTCCTACAGGGGCCACCGGGGAGCTGTTTTTT CASTPTGATGELFF
NA once TRBJ2-1 TRBV19 TGTGCCAGTAGCTCCGGCGGGGACTACAATGAGCAGTTCTTC CASSSGGDYNEQFF
NA few TRBJ1-5 TRBV19 TGTGCCAGTAGTATATATCTGGTAGATCAGCCCCAGCATTTT CASSIYLVDQPQHF
TRBD1 NA TRBJ2-3 TRBV11-2 TGTGCCAGCAGCTTAGATCTTCACAGGGGCGCAGATACGCAGTATTTT CASSLDLHRGADTQYF
NA NA TRBJ1-5 TRBV19 TGTGCCAGTAGTATAGATAGCAGCAATCAGCCCCAGCATTTT CASSIDSSNQPQHF
NA once TRBJ1-6 TRBV6-5 TGTGCCAGCAGTTACGAGGGTGGTAATTCACCCCTCCACTTT CASSYEGGNSPLHF
TRBD2 NA TRBJ2-5 TRBV5-1 TGCGCCAGCAAGACTAGCGGGGGGTCAGAGACCCAGTACTTC CASKTSGGSETQYF